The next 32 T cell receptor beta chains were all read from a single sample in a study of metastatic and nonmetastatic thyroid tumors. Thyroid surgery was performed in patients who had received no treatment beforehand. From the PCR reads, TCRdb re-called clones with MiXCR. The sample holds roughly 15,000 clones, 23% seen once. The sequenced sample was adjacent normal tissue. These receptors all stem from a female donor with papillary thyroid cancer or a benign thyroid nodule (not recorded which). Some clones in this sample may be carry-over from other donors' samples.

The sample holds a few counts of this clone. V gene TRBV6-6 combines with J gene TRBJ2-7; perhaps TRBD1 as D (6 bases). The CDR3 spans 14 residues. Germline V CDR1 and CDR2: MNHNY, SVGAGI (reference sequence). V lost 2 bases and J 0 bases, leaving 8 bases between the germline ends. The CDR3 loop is CASSYGQRSYEQYF. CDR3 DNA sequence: TGTGCCAGCAGTTACGGACAGCGCTCCTACGAGCAGTACTTC.

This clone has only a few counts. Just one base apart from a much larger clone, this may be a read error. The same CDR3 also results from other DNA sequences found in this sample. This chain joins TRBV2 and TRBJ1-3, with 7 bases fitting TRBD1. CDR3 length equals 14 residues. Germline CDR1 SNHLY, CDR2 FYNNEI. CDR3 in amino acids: CARNTGDSGNTIYF. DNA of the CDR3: TGCGCCAGAAATACAGGGGACTCTGGAAACACCATATATTTT.

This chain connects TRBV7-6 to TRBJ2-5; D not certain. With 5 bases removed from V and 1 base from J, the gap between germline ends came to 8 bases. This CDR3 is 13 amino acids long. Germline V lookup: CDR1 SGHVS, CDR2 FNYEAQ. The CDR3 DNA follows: TGTGCCAGCAGCCCTCTCCGCCAAGAGACCCAGTACTTC. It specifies CASSPLRQETQYF.

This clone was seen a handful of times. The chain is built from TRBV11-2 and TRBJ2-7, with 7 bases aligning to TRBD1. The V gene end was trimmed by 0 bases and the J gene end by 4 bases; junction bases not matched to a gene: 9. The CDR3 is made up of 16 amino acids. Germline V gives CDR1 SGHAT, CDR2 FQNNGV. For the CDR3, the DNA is TGTGCCAGCAGCTTAGATTCCTGGACAGGTTTTTACGAGCAGTACTTC. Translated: CASSLDSWTGFYEQYF. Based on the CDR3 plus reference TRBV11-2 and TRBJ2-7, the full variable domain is EAGVAQSPRYKIIEKRQSVAFWCNPISGHATLYWYQQILGQGPKLLIQFQNNGVVDDSQLPKDRFSAERLKGVDSTLKIQPAKLEDSAVYLCASSLDSWTGFYEQYFGPGTRLTVT.

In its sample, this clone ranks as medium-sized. The CDR3 sequence: CASIGLDRSTYNEQFF. CDR3 bases: TGTGCCAGCATAGGACTAGATCGCTCAACCTACAATGAGCAGTTCTTC. The chain carries TRBV6-1 and TRBJ2-1, with 7 bases lining up with TRBD2. The CDR3 extends over 16 amino acids. The J segment lost 2 bases and the V segment lost 7 bases, leaving 11 bases of the junction unmatched. Looked up from germline, CDR1 is MNHNS and CDR2 is SASEGT.

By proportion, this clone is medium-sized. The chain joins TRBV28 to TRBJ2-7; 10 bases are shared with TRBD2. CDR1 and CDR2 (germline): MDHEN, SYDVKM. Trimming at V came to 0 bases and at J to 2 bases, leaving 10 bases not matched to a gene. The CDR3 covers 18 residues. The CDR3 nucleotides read TGTGCCAGCAGTTTATGGCACCCCCCTAGCGGGAGACCCTACGAGCAGTACTTC. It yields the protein CASSLWHPPSGRPYEQYF.

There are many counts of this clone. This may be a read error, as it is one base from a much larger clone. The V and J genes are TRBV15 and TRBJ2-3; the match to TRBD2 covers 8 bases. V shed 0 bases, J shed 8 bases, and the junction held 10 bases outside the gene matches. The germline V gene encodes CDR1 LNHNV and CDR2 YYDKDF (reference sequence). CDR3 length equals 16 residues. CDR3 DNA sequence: TGTGCCACCAGCAGAGATCGAGTCGGGACTAGGTCTACGCAGTATTTT. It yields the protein CATSRDRVGTRSTQYF.

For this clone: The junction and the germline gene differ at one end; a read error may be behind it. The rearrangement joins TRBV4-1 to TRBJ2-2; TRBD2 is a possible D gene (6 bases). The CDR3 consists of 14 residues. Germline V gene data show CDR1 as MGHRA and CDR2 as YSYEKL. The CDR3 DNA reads TGCGCCAGCAGCCAGTCACTGAGGGGCGGGGAGCTGTTGTTT. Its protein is CASSQSLRGGELLF.

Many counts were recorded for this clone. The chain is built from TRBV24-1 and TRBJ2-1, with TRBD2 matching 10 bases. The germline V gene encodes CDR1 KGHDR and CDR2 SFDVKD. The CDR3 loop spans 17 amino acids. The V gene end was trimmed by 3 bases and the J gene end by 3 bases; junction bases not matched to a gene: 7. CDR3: CATSDLTTSGLYNEQFF. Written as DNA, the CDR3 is TGTGCCACCAGTGATCTGACGACTAGCGGGCTCTACAATGAGCAGTTCTTC.

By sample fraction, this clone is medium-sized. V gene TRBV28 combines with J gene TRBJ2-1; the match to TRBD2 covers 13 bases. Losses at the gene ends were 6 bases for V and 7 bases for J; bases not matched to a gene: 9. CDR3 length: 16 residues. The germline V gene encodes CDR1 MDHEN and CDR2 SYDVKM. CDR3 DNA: TGTGCCAGCAGCCCAGGAGGACTAGCGGGAGAAAATGAGCAGTTCTTC. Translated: CASSPGGLAGENEQFF. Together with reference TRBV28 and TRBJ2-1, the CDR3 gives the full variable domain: DVKVTQSSRYLVKRTGEKVFLECVQDMDHENMFWYRQDPGLGLRLIYFSYDVKMKEKGDIPEGYSVSREKKERFSLILESASTNQTSMYLCASSPGGLAGENEQFFGPGTRLTVL.

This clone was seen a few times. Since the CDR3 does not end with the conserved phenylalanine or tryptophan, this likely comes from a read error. CDR3 nucleotides: TGTGCCAGCGGGATAGCGGGGGGGGAGACCCAGTACGTC. Translation: CASGIAGGETQYV. The chain uses TRBV6-1 and TRBJ2-5, with TRBD2 identical over 11 bases. The V segment lost 8 bases and the J segment 5 bases; nucleotides outside the gene matches: 4. The CDR3 totals 13 residues. Germline lookup yields CDR1 MNHNS and CDR2 SASEGT.

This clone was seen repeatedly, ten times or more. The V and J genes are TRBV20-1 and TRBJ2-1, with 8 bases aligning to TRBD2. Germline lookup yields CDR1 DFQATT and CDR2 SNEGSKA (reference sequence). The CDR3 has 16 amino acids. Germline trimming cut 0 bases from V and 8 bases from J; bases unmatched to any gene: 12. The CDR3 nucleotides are TGCAGTGCTAGAGAGGGTAGCGGGACTGCCGGCCATGAGCAGTTCTTC. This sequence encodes CSAREGSGTAGHEQFF.

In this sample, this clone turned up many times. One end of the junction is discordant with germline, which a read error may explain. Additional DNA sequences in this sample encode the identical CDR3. CDR3 sequence (DNA): TGCGCCAGCAGCCCGAGTGGGGACAATGAGCAGTTCTTC. Encoded protein: CASSPSGDNEQFF. The chain joins TRBV11-2 to TRBJ2-1; D is unresolved. CDR3 length: 13 amino acids. Germline-derived CDR1 and CDR2 are SGHAT and FQNNGV.

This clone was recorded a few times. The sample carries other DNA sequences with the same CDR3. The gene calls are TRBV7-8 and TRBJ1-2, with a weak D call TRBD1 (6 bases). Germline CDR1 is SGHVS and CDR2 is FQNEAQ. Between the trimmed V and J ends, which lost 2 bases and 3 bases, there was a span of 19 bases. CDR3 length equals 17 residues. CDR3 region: CASSLRRQGGVDYGYTF. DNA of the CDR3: TGTGCCAGCAGCTTAAGGAGGCAAGGGGGTGTGGACTATGGCTACACCTTC.

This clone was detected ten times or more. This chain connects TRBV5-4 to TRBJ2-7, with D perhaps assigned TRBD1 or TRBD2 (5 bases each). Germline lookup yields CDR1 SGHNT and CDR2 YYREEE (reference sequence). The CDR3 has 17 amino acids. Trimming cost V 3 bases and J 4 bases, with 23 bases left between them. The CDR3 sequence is CASSWGSGTPFVYEQYF. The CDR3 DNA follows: TGTGCCAGCAGCTGGGGGTCCGGGACGCCGTTCGTATACGAGCAGTACTTC. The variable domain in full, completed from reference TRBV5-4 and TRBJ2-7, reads ETGVTQSPTHLIKTRGQQVTLRCSSQSGHNTVSWYQQALGQGPQFIFQYYREEENGRGNFPPRFSGLQFPNYSSELNVNALELDDSALYLCASSWGSGTPFVYEQYFGPGTRLTVT.

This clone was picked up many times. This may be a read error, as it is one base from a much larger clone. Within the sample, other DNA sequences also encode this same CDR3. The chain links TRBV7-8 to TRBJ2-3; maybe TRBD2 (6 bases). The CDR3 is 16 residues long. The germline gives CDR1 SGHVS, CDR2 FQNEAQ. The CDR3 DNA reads TGTGCCAGCAGCCGCCGTAGCGGTTCTAGCACAGATACGCAATATTTT. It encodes CASSRRSGSSTDTQYF.

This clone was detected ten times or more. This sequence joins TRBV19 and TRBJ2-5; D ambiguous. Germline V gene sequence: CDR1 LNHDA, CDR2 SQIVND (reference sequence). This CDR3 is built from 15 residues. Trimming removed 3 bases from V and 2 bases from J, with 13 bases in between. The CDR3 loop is CASSMNRYTQETQYF. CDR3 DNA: TGTGCCAGTAGTATGAATCGATATACTCAAGAGACCCAGTACTTC.

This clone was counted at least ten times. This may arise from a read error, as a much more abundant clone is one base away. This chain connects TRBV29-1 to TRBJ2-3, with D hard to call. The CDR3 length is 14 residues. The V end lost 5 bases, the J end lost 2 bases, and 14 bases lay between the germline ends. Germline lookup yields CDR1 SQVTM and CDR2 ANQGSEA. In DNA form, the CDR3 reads TGCAGCGTTCGGTACACCAGGACCACAGATACGCAGTATTTT. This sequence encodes CSVRYTRTTDTQYF.

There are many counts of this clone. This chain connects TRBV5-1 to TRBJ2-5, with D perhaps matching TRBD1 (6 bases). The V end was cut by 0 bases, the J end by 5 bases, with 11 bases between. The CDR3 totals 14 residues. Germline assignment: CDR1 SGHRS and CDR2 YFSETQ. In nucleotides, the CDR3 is TGCGCCAGCAGCTTGGGGTGGGGGCGGGAGACCCAGTACTTC. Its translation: CASSLGWGRETQYF.

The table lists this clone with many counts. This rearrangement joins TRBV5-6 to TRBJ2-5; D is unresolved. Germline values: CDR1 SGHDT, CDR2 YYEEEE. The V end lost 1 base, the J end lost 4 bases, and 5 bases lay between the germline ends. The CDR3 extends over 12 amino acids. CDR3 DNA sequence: TGTGCCAGCAGCTTGACCGCAGAGACCCAGTACTTC. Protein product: CASSLTAETQYF. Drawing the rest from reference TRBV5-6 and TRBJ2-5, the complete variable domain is DAGVTQSPTHLIKTRGQQVTLRCSPKSGHDTVSWYQQALGQGPQFIFQYYEEEERQRGNFPDRFSGHQFPNYSSELNVNALLLGDSALYLCASSLTAETQYFGPGTRLLVL.

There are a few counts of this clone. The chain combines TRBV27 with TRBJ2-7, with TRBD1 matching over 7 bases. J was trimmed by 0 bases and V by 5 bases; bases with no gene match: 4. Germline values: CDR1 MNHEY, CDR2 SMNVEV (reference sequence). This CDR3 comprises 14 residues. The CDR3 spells CASSPGGPSYEQYF. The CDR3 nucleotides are TGTGCCAGCAGTCCAGGGGGACCCTCCTACGAGCAGTACTTC.

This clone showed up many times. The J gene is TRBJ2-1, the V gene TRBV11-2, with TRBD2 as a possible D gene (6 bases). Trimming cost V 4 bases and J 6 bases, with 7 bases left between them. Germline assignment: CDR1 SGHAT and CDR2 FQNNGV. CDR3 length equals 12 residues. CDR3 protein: CASSSTSNEQFF. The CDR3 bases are TGTGCCAGCAGCTCGACTAGCAATGAGCAGTTCTTC.

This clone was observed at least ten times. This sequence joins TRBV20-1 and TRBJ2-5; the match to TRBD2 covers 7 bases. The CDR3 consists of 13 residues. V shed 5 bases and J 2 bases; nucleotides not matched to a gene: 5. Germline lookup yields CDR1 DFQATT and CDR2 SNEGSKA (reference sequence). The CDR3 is CSAGGTIQETQYF. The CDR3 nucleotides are TGCAGTGCTGGAGGGACTATACAAGAGACCCAGTACTTC.

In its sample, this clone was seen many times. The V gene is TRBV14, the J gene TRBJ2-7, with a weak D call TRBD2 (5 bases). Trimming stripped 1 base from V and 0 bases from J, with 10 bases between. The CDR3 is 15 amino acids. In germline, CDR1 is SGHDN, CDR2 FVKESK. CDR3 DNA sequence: TGTGCCAGCAGCCAAGTCGGTAGCGCCTCCTACGAGCAGTACTTC. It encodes CASSQVGSASYEQYF.

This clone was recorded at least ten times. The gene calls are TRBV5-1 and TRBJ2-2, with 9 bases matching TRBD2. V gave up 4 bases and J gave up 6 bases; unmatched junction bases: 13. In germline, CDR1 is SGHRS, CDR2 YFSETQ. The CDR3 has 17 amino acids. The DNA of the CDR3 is TGCGCCAGCAGCCAAAACGCCGGGACTAGCTCGTCCGGGGAGCTGTTTTTT. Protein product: CASSQNAGTSSSGELFF.

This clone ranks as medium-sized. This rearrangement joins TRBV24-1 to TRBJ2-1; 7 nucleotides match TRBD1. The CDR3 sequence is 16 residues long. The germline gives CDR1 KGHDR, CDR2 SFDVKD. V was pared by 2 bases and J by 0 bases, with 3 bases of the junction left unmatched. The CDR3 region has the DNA TGTGCCACCAGTGATTCTCGACAGGGCTCCTACAATGAGCAGTTCTTC. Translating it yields CATSDSRQGSYNEQFF.

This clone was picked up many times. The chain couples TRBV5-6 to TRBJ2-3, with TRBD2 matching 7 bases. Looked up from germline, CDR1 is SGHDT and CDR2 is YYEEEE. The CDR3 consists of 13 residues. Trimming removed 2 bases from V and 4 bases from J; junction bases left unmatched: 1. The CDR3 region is CASSFGGADTQYF. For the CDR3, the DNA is TGTGCCAGCAGCTTTGGGGGGGCAGATACGCAGTATTTT.

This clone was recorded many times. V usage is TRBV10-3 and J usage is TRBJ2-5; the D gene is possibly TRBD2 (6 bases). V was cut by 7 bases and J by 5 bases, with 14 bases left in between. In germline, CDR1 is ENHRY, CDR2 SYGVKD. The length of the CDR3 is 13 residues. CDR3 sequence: CAITEGMGETQYF. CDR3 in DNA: TGTGCCATCACGGAGGGGATGGGCGAGACCCAGTACTTC.

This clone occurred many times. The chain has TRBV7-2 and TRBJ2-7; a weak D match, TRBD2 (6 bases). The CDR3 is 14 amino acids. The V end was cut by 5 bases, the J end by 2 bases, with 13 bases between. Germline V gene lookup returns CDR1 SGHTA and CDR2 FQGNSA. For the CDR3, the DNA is TGTGCCAGCAGCCAATTAGCGGCAACCTACGAGCAGTACTTC. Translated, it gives CASSQLAATYEQYF.

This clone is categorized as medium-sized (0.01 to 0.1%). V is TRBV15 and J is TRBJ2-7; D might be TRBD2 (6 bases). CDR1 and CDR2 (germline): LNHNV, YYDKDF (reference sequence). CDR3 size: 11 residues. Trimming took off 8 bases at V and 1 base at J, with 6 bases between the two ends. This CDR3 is CATAGSYEQYF. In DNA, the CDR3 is TGTGCCACCGCGGGGTCCTACGAGCAGTACTTC.

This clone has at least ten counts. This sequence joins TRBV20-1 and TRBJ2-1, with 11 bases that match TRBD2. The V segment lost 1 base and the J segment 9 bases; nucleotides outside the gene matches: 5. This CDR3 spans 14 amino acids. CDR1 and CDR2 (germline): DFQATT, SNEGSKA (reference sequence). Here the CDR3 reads CSARGTSGSAEQFF. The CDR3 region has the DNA TGCAGTGCTAGAGGCACTAGCGGGAGCGCTGAGCAGTTCTTC.

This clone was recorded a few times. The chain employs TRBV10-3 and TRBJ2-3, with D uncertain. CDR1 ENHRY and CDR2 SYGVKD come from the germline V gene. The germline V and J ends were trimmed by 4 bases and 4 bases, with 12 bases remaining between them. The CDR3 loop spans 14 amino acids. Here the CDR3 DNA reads TGTGCCATCAGTGTGAGTGGTGTCGCAGATACGCAGTATTTT. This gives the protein CAISVSGVADTQYF.